This T cell receptor (beta chain) was found in a study of shared clonotypes between healthy human individuals. The authors' processing: Quality scores were absent from the junction-only immunoSEQ sequences, so filtering differed. Some clones are missing from TCRdb's copy, which holds only in-frame ones; the method was immunoSEQ multiplex PCR. The V and J calls and the clone size are those of that table, but D and trimming were determined from the DNA. Here the sample spans 400,000 to 500,000 clones, 76% being singletons. V was pared by 6 bases and J by 3 bases, with 9 bases between. CDR1 is WSHSY, CDR2 SAAADI, per germline. This CDR3 spans 12 amino acids.

V gene TRBV10-2 combines with J gene TRBJ2-7; D is perhaps TRBD2 (5 bases). Sequenced input: PBMCs. The TCR was taken from a woman in her thirties or forties in good health. Some clones in this sample may be carry-over from other donors' samples. The CDR3 loop reads CASSGGLYEQYF. In nucleotides, the CDR3 is TGCGCCAGCAGCGGAGGACTCTACGAGCAGTACTTC.